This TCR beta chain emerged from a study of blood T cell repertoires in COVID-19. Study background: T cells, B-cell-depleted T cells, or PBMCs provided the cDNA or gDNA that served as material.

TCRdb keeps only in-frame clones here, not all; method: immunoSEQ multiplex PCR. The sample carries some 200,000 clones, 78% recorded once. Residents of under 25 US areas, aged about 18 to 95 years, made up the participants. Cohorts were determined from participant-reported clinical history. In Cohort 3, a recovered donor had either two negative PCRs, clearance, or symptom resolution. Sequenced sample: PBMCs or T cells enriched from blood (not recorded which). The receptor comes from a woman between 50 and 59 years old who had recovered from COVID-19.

The DNA for the CDR3 is TGTGCCAGCACCCAGGGGGCTGAAGCTTTCTTT. Protein sequence: CASTQGAEAFF. The rearrangement joins TRBV12-3 or TRBV12-4 to TRBJ1-1; 7 positions agree with TRBD1. The junction had 2 bases not matched to a gene; V was cut back by 7 bases and J by 6 bases. This CDR3 is built from 11 residues.